This TCR beta chain derives from a study of CD8+ T cells in alopecia areata. RNA extraction was followed by reverse transcription into cDNA, which acted as the sequencing template. TCRdb's table, derived via immunoSEQ multiplex PCR, lists solely in-frame clones and lacks some. The data show roughly 200,000 clones, roughly three fifths seen once. Study results and caveats: An increase in clonality over normal scalp was evident in lesional scalp, especially alopecia totalis/universalis. With tofacitinib ongoing, many expanded lesional clones persisted in both scalp and blood.

The V segment lost 4 bases and the J segment 8 bases; nucleotides outside the gene matches: 4. The CDR3 runs 13 residues. Germline V gene data show CDR1 as SNHLY and CDR2 as FYNNEI. This clone came up a few times. Its specificity is unknown. Treatment meaning: oral pan-JAK inhibitor, 5-10 mg twice daily. The source is a human donor with alopecia areata. The V call is TRBV2, the J call TRBJ2-1; 8 bases map to TRBD1. The sample was CD4+ T cells sorted from blood, taken at week 4, from a patient treated with tofacitinib. In DNA, the CDR3 is TGTGCCAGCAGTGGGACAGGGTTCCATGAGCAGTTCTTC. The encoded protein is CASSGTGFHEQFF.